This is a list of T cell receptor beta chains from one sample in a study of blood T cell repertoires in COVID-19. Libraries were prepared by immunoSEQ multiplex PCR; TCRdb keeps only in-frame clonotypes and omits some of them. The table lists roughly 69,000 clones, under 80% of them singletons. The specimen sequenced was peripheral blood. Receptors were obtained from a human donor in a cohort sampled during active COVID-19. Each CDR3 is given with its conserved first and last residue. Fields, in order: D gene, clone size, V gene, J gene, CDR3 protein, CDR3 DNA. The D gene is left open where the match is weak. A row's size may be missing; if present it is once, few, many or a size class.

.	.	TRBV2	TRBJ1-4	CASSAGSYEKLFF	TGTGCCAGCAGTGCCGGGTCCTATGAAAAACTGTTTTTT
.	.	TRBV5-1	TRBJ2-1	CASSLASSYNEQFF	TGCGCCAGCAGCCTGGCTTCCTCCTACAATGAGCAGTTCTTC
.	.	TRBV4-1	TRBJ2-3	CASSQVWFTTDTQYF	TGCGCCAGCAGCCAAGTTTGGTTCACTACAGATACGCAGTATTTT
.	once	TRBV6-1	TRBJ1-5	CASSDFDSYSNQPQHF	TGTGCCAGCAGTGATTTCGACAGCTATAGCAATCAGCCCCAGCATTTT
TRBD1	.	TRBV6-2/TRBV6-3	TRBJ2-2	CASSWDRISTGELFF	TGTGCCAGCAGTTGGGACAGGATCTCCACCGGGGAGCTGTTTTTT
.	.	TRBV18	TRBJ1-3	CASSFLEWQGRNTIYF	TGTGCCAGCTCATTTCTCGAGTGGCAGGGAAGAAACACCATATATTTT
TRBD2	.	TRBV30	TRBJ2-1	CAWGIAGGLSYNEQFF	TGTGCCTGGGGCATAGCGGGGGGCCTCTCCTACAATGAGCAGTTCTTC
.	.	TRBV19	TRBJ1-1	CASSIDAGWSTEAFF	TGTGCCAGTAGTATAGATGCGGGGTGGAGCACTGAAGCTTTCTTT
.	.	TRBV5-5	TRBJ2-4	CASTQAAKNIQYF	TGTGCCAGCACCCAGGCAGCCAAAAACATTCAGTACTTC
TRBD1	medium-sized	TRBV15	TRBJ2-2	CATSRVHALTGRTGELFF	TGTGCCACCAGCAGAGTTCACGCGTTGACAGGGAGAACCGGGGAGCTGTTTTTT
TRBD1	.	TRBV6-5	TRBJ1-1	CASTLTGGTEAFF	TGTGCCAGCACCTTGACAGGGGGCACTGAAGCTTTCTTT
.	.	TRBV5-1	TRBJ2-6	CASNPVAGANVLTF	TGCGCCAGCAACCCAGTGGCTGGGGCCAACGTCCTGACTTTC
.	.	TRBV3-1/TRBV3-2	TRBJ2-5	CASSQVRGEGETQYF	TGTGCCAGCAGCCAAGTCCGCGGGGAAGGCGAGACCCAGTACTTC
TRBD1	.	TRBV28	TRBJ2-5	CASSLPAGGVLETQYF	TGTGCCAGCAGTCTCCCTGCAGGGGGCGTTTTGGAGACCCAGTACTTC
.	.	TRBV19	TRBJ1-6	CASSIFASGGYNSPLHF	TGTGCCAGTAGTATATTCGCCTCAGGCGGGTATAATTCACCCCTCCACTTT
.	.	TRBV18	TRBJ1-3	CASSAVPGGSSGNTIYF	TGTGCCAGCTCTGCTGTCCCTGGGGGCTCCTCTGGAAACACCATATATTTT
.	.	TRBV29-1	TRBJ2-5	CSVLPRGRETQYF	TGCAGCGTTCTTCCCAGGGGCCGGGAGACCCAGTACTTC
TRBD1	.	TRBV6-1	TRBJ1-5	CASSENGQGNQPQHF	TGTGCCAGCAGTGAAAATGGACAGGGAAACCAGCCCCAGCATTTT
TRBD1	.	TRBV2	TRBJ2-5	CASLRDRGGETQYF	TGTGCCAGCCTCAGGGACAGGGGAGGGGAGACCCAGTACTTC
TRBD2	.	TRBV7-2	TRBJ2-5	CASSLGAGGQETQYF	TGTGCCAGCAGCTTAGGAGCGGGGGGGCAAGAGACCCAGTACTTC
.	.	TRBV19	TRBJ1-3	CASSIGFRGNSGNTIYF	TGTGCCAGTAGTATAGGATTCCGAGGGAACTCTGGAAACACCATATATTTT
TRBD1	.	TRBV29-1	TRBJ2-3	CSDQDRGVDTQYF	TGCAGCGACCAGGACAGGGGTGTAGATACGCAGTATTTT
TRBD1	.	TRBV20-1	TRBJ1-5	CSVTGDQPQHF	TGCAGTGTAACAGGGGATCAGCCCCAGCATTTT
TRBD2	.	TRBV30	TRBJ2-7	CATSGGGSEQYF	TGTGCCACAAGCGGGGGGGGCTCCGAGCAGTACTTC
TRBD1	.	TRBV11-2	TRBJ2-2	CASSPRDRDTGELFF	TGTGCCAGCAGCCCCCGGGACAGAGACACCGGGGAGCTGTTTTTT
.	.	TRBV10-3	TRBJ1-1	CAISVTAMNTEAFF	TGTGCCATCAGTGTTACAGCAATGAACACTGAAGCTTTCTTT
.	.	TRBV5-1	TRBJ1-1	CASSNPGKNTEAFF	TGCGCCAGCAGCAATCCGGGGAAAAACACTGAAGCTTTCTTT
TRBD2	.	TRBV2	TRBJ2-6	CASRAISGGPGMASGANVLTF	TGTGCCAGCAGAGCCATTAGCGGGGGGCCCGGAATGGCCTCTGGGGCCAACGTCCTGACTTTC
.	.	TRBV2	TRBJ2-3	CASTWDSITDTQYF	TGTGCCAGCACTTGGGACTCGATCACAGATACGCAGTATTTT